One T cell receptor (beta chain) is described in this entry. Its antigen is not known. These data originate in a study of T-cell memory formation after mild COVID-19. Overall study: There were largely donor-specific TCR clusters. Notes on the study in general: Among clones peaking at day 37 in the second wave, SARS-CoV-2 specificity remained unconfirmed. Within pre-infection memory, some responding clones were found, suggesting cross-reactive memory joined. CD4/CD8 balance characterized clones contracting day 15 to 85, and CD4+ skew characterized later expanders.

Each CDR3 protein gets one entry after TCRdb re-called the 5' RACE reads with MiXCR. The sample has roughly 620,000 distinct CDR3 sequences, roughly 17% seen once; the top ten hold approximately 12%. The CDR3 consists of 14 residues. V lost 6 bases and J lost 4, with 15 bases in between. The genes are TRBV12-3 or TRBV12-4 and TRBJ1-1; D unclear. The source material was PBMCs or a T cell subset sorted from them (not recorded which). This TCR was sampled from an adult woman who had mild COVID-19 (a few samples of this study predate the infection). Cell type and time point are not known. The DNA of the CDR3 is TGTGCCAGCAGCTTTGCAAGGAGAAGCACTGAAGCTTTCTTT. It codes for CASSFARRSTEAFF.